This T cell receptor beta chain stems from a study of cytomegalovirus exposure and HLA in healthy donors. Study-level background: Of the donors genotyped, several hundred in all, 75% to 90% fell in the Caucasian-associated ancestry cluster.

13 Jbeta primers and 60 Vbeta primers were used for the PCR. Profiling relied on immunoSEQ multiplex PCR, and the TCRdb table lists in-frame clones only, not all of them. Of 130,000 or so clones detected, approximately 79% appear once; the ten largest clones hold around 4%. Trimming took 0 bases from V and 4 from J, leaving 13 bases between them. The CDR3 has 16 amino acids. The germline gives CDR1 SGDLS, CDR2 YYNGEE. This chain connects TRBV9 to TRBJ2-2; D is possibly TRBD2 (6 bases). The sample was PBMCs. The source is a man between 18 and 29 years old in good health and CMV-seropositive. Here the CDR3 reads CASSVGPRGTTGELFF. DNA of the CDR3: TGTGCCAGCAGCGTAGGGCCCCGCGGGACCACCGGGGAGCTGTTTTTT.